The entry below describes one TCR beta chain. The CDR3 runs 17 residues. CDR3 and TCR beta VDJ profiling relied on genomic DNA as the template. TCRdb reprocessed the reads with MiXCR, giving one entry per CDR3 protein. The data contain some 410,000 distinct CDR3 sequences, about two thirds of them seen just once; the ten biggest clones take up under 5%. The source of the sample is a study of CD8+CD57+ T cells in acquired aplastic anemia. Material: sorted CD4+, CD8+, or CD8+CD57+ T cells (not recorded which) from PBMCs. The clonotype originates from a human donor in good health, serving as a control. This chain links TRBV12-3 or TRBV12-4 with TRBJ2-7; maybe TRBD2 (5 bases). As DNA, the CDR3 is TGTGCTAGTGGTAGAGTCCCGAATCGACTAATTTCGGGTGAGCAGTACTTC. Translated: CASGRVPNRLISGEQYF.